This T cell receptor beta chain was sequenced in a study of shared clonotypes between healthy human individuals. Study conclusions and caveats: Genetic and exposure-history diversity was limited by the few donors. Only blood samples were collected, and tissue repertoires likely differ.

Only in-frame clones appear in the TCRdb table, and some are missing; sequencing was by immunoSEQ multiplex PCR. The data contain some 2,400,000 clones, around 95% of them singletons. A remark on this clone: Its antigen is unknown.

This CDR3 is 15 amino acids long. The germline CDR1 and CDR2 sequences are MNHNY and SVGAGI (reference sequence). The ends were cut back, 6 bases at V and 1 base at J, with 16 bases in the middle. The material sequenced was naive CD4+ T cells sorted from blood. Subset specified: CD45RA+ positively selected. This chain uses TRBV6-6 with TRBJ2-7, with TRBD2 as a possible D gene (6 bases). The source of this sequence is a man younger than 35 in good health. The CDR3 DNA reads as TGTGCCAGCAGCCTCGGAGGGCTAGGATCCTACGAGCAGTACTTC. It encodes CASSLGGLGSYEQYF.